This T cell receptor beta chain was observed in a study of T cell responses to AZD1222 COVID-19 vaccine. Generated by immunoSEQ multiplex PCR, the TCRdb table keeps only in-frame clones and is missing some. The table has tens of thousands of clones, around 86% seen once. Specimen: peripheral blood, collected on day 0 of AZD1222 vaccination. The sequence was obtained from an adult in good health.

The CDR3 nucleotides read TGTGCCAGCAGGACCTATGGGGAGGTGGGGAACACTGAAGCTTTCTTT. The encoded protein is CASRTYGEVGNTEAFF. The rearrangement joins TRBV28 to TRBJ1-1; no firm D call. The germline gives CDR1 MDHEN, CDR2 SYDVKM. The CDR3 length is 16 residues. V lost 6 bases and J lost 1, with 18 bases in between.